Included here is one T cell receptor (beta chain) sequence, with context. The antigen is unknown. The data are from a study of OX40 agonist ivuxolimab in advanced cancers. Across the study: Three individuals attained partial responses, comprising one hepatocellular carcinoma case and two cutaneous melanoma cases.

The protocol was immunoSEQ multiplex PCR, while the TCRdb copy is restricted to in-frame clones and leaves out a portion. The sample includes over 50,000 clones, around four fifths seen only once; the top ten take roughly 4%. This CDR3 is built from 13 residues. Trimming cost V 7 bases and J 6 bases, with 15 bases left between them. Germline CDR1 is SQVTM and CDR2 is ANQGSEA. General study points: People who partly responded at 0.1-3.0 mg/kg had some of the least clonal expansion seen.

This chain connects TRBV29-1 to TRBJ1-4; D possibly corresponds to TRBD1 (5 bases). The sequence came from an adult with an advanced solid tumor such as melanoma, head and neck, liver or kidney cancer. The sample consisted of CD4+ or CD8+ T cells sorted from blood, taken in a trial of the OX40 agonist ivuxolimab. DNA for the CDR3: TGCAGCGGACTGACAGCATACTATGAAAAACTGTTTTTT. Translating gives CSGLTAYYEKLFF.